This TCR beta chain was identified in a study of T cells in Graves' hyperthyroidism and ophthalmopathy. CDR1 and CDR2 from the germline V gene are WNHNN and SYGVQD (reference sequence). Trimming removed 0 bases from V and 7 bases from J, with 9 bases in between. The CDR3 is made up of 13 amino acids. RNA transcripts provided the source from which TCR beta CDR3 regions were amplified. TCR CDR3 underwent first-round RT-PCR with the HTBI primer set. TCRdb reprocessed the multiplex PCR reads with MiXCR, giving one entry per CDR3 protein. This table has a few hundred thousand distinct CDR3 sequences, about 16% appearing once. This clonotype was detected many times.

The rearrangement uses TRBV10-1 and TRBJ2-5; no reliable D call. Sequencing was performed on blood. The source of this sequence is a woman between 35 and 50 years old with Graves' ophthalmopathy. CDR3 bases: TGCGCCAGCAGTGAGTCGGTGTTTGGGACCCAGTACTTC. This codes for CASSESVFGTQYF.